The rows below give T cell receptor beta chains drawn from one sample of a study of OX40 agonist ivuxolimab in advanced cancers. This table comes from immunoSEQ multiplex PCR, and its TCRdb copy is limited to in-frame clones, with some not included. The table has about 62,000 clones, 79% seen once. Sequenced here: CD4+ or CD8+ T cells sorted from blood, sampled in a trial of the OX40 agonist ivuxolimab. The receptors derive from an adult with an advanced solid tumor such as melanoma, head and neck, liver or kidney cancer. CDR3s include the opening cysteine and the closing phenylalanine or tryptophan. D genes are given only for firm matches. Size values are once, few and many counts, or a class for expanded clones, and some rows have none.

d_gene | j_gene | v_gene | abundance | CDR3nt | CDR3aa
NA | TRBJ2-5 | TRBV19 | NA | TGTGCCAGTCAAAGCAACAGGTTTAGCAAAGAGACCCAGTACTTC | CASQSNRFSKETQYF
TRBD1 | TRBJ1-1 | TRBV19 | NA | TGTGCCAGCTCCCCGGGACAGGGCCCCTTTACTTTCTTT | CASSPGQGPFTFF
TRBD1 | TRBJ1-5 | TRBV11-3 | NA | TGTGCCAGCAGCAGGCGGACAGGGTTTGGCAATCAGCCCCAGCATTTT | CASSRRTGFGNQPQHF
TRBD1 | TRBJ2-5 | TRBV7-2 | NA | TGTGCCAGCAGCCTCGGGACAGGGGGACAAGAGACCCAGTACTTC | CASSLGTGGQETQYF
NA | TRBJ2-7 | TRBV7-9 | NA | TGTGCCAGCAGCCCCCCCCGGGGATACGAGCAGTACTTC | CASSPPRGYEQYF
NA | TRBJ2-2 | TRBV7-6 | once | TGTGCCAGCATCGGGGCGAACACCGGGGAGCTGTTTTTT | CASIGANTGELFF
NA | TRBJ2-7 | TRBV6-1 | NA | TGTGCCAGCAGTGAACAACCTTCCTACGAGCAGTACTTC | CASSEQPSYEQYF
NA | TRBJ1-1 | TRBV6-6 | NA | TGTGCCAGCAGTTACTCGACAGAGAGACCGATTGATGAAGCTTTCTTT | CASSYSTERPIDEAFF
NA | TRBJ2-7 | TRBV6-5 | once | TGTGCCAGCAAAGGGGAGGGACAGGTGGCCTACGAGCAGTACTTC | CASKGEGQVAYEQYF
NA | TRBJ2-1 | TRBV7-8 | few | TGTGCCAGCAGCTTAGGACAGAACAATGAGCAGTTCTTC | CASSLGQNNEQFF
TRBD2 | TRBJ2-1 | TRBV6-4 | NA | TGTGCCAGCGGGGAGCGGGAGGAGCCATTGGTGCAGTTCTTC | CASGEREEPLVQFF
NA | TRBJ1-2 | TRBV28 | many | TGTGCCAGCAGTTTACCGTCCGGACAGACAACTAACTATGGCTACACCTTC | CASSLPSGQTTNYGYTF
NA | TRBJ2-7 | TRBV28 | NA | TGTGCCAGCAGTTCCGAGGGAGAGCAGTACTTC | CASSSEGEQYF
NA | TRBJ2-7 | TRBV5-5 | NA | TGTGCCAGCAGCTTGGAAGGCATCACCTACGAGCAGTACTTC | CASSLEGITYEQYF
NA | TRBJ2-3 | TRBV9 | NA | TGTGCCAGCAGCGTAGCGAGTCATGGGGGGTCAGATACGCAGTATTTT | CASSVASHGGSDTQYF
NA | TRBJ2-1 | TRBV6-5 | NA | TGTGCCAGCAGTTACGGGCCGGGAATGGAGCCCAATGAGCAGTTCTTC | CASSYGPGMEPNEQFF
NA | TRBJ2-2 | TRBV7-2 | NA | TGTGCCAGCACGCCTGGGGCTCAGGGAGGGGAGCTGTTTTTT | CASTPGAQGGELFF
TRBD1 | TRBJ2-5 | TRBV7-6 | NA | TGTGCCAGCAGCCTACGGGACAGGTCAGAGACCCAGTACTTC | CASSLRDRSETQYF
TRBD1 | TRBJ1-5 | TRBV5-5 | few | TGTGCCAGCAGCCCGGACAGGGCGGAATTCAATCAGCCCCAGCATTTT | CASSPDRAEFNQPQHF
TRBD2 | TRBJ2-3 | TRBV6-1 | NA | TGTGCCAGCACGGGGGGACCCACAGATACGCAGTATTTT | CASTGGPTDTQYF
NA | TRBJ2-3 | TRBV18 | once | TGTGCCAGCTCAAGACTAGGGGGAGATACGCAGTATTTT | CASSRLGGDTQYF
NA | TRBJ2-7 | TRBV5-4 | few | TGTGCCAGCAGTCTACGCCCGAGCTCCTACGAGCAGTACTTC | CASSLRPSSYEQYF
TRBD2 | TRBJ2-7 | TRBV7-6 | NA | TGTGCCAGCAGCTTAGACAGCGGGAGGGGATACGAGCAGTACTTC | CASSLDSGRGYEQYF
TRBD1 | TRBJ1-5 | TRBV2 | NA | TGTGCCGGAACAGGGGGTGGTCAGCCCCAGCATTTT | CAGTGGGQPQHF